This passage covers 10 T cell receptor beta chains from one sample sequenced in a study of type 1 and type 2 diabetes patients. The PCR template was genomic DNA. The TCR beta CDR3 region was amplified using 30 forward and 13 reverse primers. TCRdb re-derived calls from the multiplex PCR reads in MiXCR, one entry per CDR3 protein. Among a few hundred thousand distinct CDR3 sequences listed, 40% to 50% were seen once. Sequenced input: peripheral blood mononuclear cells (PBMCs). Receptor source: a man younger than 35 with type 2 diabetes.

The chain employs TRBV24-1 and TRBJ2-5, with TRBD1 identical over 10 bases. Germline lookup yields CDR1 KGHDR and CDR2 SFDVKD. V was clipped by 5 bases and J by 6 bases; unmatched bases: 11. The CDR3 totals 16 residues. In DNA, the CDR3 is TGTGCCACCAGTGGGGCGGGACAGGGGAGTTTGCAGACCCAGTACTTC. It encodes CATSGAGQGSLQTQYF.

The table lists this clonotype with a few counts. V gene TRBV19 combines with J gene TRBJ1-2; tentative D call: TRBD1 (6 bases). The CDR3 sequence is 15 residues long. V lost 1 base and J 4 bases, leaving 13 bases between the germline ends. Germline CDR1 is LNHDA and CDR2 is SQIVND (reference sequence). CDR3 loop: CASSIVPDSSYGYTF. CDR3 in DNA: TGTGCCAGTAGTATAGTCCCGGACAGCAGCTATGGCTACACCTTC.

In its sample, this clonotype was seen a few times. This chain uses TRBV12-3 or TRBV12-4 with TRBJ1-6; D not resolved. V lost 3 bases, J lost 0 bases, and 9 bases lay in between. The CDR3 extends over 16 amino acids. In nucleotides, the CDR3 is TGTGCCAGCAGTTTGGTGAGGCCCTCCTATAATTCACCCCTCCACTTT. This encodes CASSLVRPSYNSPLHF.

The rearrangement links TRBV6-1 to TRBJ2-5, with D perhaps assigned TRBD1 or TRBD2 (5 bases each). The germline V gene encodes CDR1 MNHNS and CDR2 SASEGT. Trimming removed 2 bases from V and 5 bases from J, with 18 bases in between. The CDR3 runs 16 residues. CDR3 region: CASSETWTGDGETQYF. The CDR3 DNA is TGTGCCAGCAGTGAAACTTGGACTGGGGACGGGGAGACCCAGTACTTC.

This clonotype came up once. The CDR3 here is CASSLIGPNTEAFF. CDR3 nucleotide sequence: TGTGCCAGCAGCTTAATTGGGCCGAACACTGAAGCTTTCTTT. The gene calls are TRBV7-8 and TRBJ1-1; D is uncertain. The CDR3 spans 14 residues. Per the germline V gene, CDR1 is SGHVS and CDR2 is FQNEAQ. Trimming shortened V by 2 bases and J by 1 base, and 8 bases separated the two germline ends.

The table lists this clonotype with a few counts. The chain employs TRBV7-8 and TRBJ2-3; D gene ambiguous. The CDR3 is made up of 12 amino acids. Germline CDR1 and CDR2: SGHVS and FQNEAQ. The V gene lost 2 bases and the J gene lost 10 bases, with 10 bases spanning the gap. The CDR3 loop is CASSLSVDAQYF. The CDR3 nucleotides read TGTGCCAGCAGCTTATCCGTTGATGCGCAGTATTTT.

The chain joins TRBV7-2 to TRBJ2-1; no clear D gene. The CDR3 length is 12 residues. Germline loops: CDR1 SGHTA, CDR2 FQGNSA. Between the trimmed V and J ends, which lost 1 base and 6 bases, there was a span of 4 bases. CDR3 DNA sequence: TGTGCCAGCAGCTTAGACAGCAATGAGCAGTTCTTC. Translation gives CASSLDSNEQFF.

This clonotype was seen a few times. The V and J genes are TRBV27 and TRBJ2-1; no definite D call. From germline, CDR1 is MNHEY and CDR2 SMNVEV (reference sequence). V lost 0 bases and J 6 bases, leaving 6 bases between the germline ends. The CDR3 is made up of 13 amino acids. The CDR3 DNA follows: TGTGCCAGCAGTTTATCCAGCCCCAATGAGCAGTTCTTC. It specifies CASSLSSPNEQFF.

This chain's CDR3 is CAGGSYYGYTF. The CDR3 DNA follows: TGTGCGGGCGGAAGCTACTATGGCTACACCTTC. The V and J genes are TRBV19 and TRBJ1-2; D gene ambiguous. This CDR3 contains 11 residues. The germline V gene encodes CDR1 LNHDA and CDR2 SQIVND (reference sequence). Combining the CDR3 with reference TRBV19 and TRBJ1-2 gives the whole variable domain DGGITQSPKYLFRKEGQNVTLSCEQNLNHDAMYWYRQDPGQGLRLIYYSQIVNDFQKGDIAEGYSVSREKKESFPLTVTSAQKNPTAFYLCAGGSYYGYTFGSGTRLTVV.

J is TRBJ1-2 and V is TRBV28; D might be TRBD1 (6 bases). The germline CDR1 and CDR2 sequences are MDHEN and SYDVKM. The V end was cut by 5 bases, the J end by 6 bases, with 19 bases between. This CDR3 region has 15 residues. The CDR3 region is CASSLEGQWWNGYTF. The CDR3 DNA sequence: TGTGCCAGCAGTCTAGAAGGACAGTGGTGGAATGGCTACACCTTC.